A selection of T cell receptor beta chains follows, all from one sample in a study of shared clonotypes between healthy human individuals. Here immunoSEQ multiplex PCR was the method, and the copy in TCRdb shows in-frame clones only, minus some. The sample has 2 million to 3 million clones, roughly 93% seen once; the top ten hold around 0.37%. The material sequenced was naive CD4+ T cells from PBMCs. The receptors derive from a man between 18 and 35 years old in good health. Some clones in this sample may be carry-over from other donors' samples. Each CDR3 is given with its conserved first and last residue. The D gene is left open where the match is weak. Rows may omit the clone size; those that give it use once, few, many or a size class.

D gene,J gene,V gene,clone size,CDR3 DNA,CDR3 protein
.,TRBJ2-7,TRBV28,.,TGTGCCAGCAGTTCCGACGTCCGCGAGCAGTACTTC,CASSSDVREQYF
.,TRBJ1-4,TRBV7-9,.,TGTGCCAGCAGCTCCCAGGGGGAAAAACTGTTTTTT,CASSSQGEKLFF
.,TRBJ1-1,TRBV5-1,.,TGCGCCAGCAGCTTGGTTACAGTTAACACTGAAGCTTTCTTT,CASSLVTVNTEAFF
.,TRBJ2-5,TRBV7-6,once,TGTGCCAGCAGCTTTCTAGGGGAGACCCAGTACTTC,CASSFLGETQYF
TRBD2,TRBJ2-5,TRBV5-4,.,TGTGCCAGCAGCTATGGAGCAGCGGGACAAGAGACCCAGTACTTC,CASSYGAAGQETQYF
.,TRBJ2-6,TRBV7-9,.,TGTGCCAGCAGCTTTCAATCGGGGGTGCTCTCTGGGGCCAACGTCCTGACTTTC,CASSFQSGVLSGANVLTF
TRBD1,TRBJ1-3,TRBV19,.,TGTGCCAGCCGGACAGGGGGAATTGGAAACACCATATATTTT,CASRTGGIGNTIYF
.,TRBJ2-7,TRBV18,.,TGTGCCAGCTCACCGACACAGGAGAAATACGAGCAGTACTTC,CASSPTQEKYEQYF
.,TRBJ1-1,TRBV11-2,.,TGTGCCAGCAGCCCTACAGTGAACACTGAAGCTTTCTTT,CASSPTVNTEAFF
.,TRBJ1-2,TRBV4-3,.,TGCGCCAGCAGCCAAGAGTTGTCAGGGCGGTTCTCTGGCTATGGCTACACCTTC,CASSQELSGRFSGYGYTF
.,TRBJ1-4,TRBV4-1,.,TGCGCCAGCAGCGACCAGGGGTCAACTAATGAAAAACTGTTTTTT,CASSDQGSTNEKLFF
.,TRBJ2-1,TRBV18,.,TGTGCCAGCTCACCCTCGATAGACAATGAGCAGTTCTTC,CASSPSIDNEQFF
.,TRBJ2-2,TRBV7-3,.,TGTGCCAGCAGCCACGGCGGGTCAACGAACACCGGGGAGCTGTTTTTT,CASSHGGSTNTGELFF
TRBD1,TRBJ1-3,TRBV9,once,TGTGCCAGCAGCGCTGGACAGGGTCTTAGAGGAAACACCATATATTTT,CASSAGQGLRGNTIYF
.,TRBJ2-7,TRBV4-2,.,TGTGCCAGCAGCCAACCCCCCTACGAGCAGTACTTC,CASSQPPYEQYF
.,TRBJ1-2,TRBV20-1,.,TGCAGTGCTAGTTTAAACGGCGGCTACACCTTC,CSASLNGGYTF
.,TRBJ1-4,TRBV5-1,once,TGCGCCAGCAGCCTAGGATACCACAGGACCTTTAATGAAAAACTGTTTTTT,CASSLGYHRTFNEKLFF
TRBD1,TRBJ2-1,TRBV7-3,.,TGTGCCAGCAGCCCAAGGGGTTTCACAGGGGCCGATGAGCAGTTCTTC,CASSPRGFTGADEQFF
TRBD1,TRBJ1-4,TRBV7-9,.,TGTGCCAGCAGCACGAGTCGGACAGGGACTGAAAAACTGTTTTTT,CASSTSRTGTEKLFF
.,TRBJ1-1,TRBV7-6,.,TGTGCCAGCAGCTCGCAGGGGTACACTGAAGCTTTCTTT,CASSSQGYTEAFF
.,TRBJ2-3,TRBV30,once,TGTGCCTGGAGCGCAGGGCTGCACACAGATACGCAGTATTTT,CAWSAGLHTDTQYF
TRBD2,TRBJ2-7,TRBV6-4,once,TGTGCCAGCAGCGTCACTAGCGACTCCTACGAGCAGTACTTC,CASSVTSDSYEQYF
.,TRBJ1-5,TRBV28,.,TGTGCCAGCAGTTTAGTCCGGGGGGCCGGTCAGCCCCAGCATTTT,CASSLVRGAGQPQHF
TRBD1,TRBJ2-2,TRBV5-1,.,TGCGCCACCAACAAGTGGGGACAGATGAACACCGGGGAGCTGTTTTTT,CATNKWGQMNTGELFF
TRBD1,TRBJ1-2,TRBV18,.,TGTGCCAGCTCACCGCAGACAGGGAACTATGGCTACACCTTC,CASSPQTGNYGYTF
TRBD1,TRBJ2-7,TRBV2,.,TGTGCCAGCCGCTCGACAGGGGGGGGAGGCGAGCAGTACTTC,CASRSTGGGGEQYF